This is a list of T cell receptor beta chains from one sample in a study of blood T cell repertoires in COVID-19. The data were produced by immunoSEQ multiplex PCR, yet TCRdb's version contains in-frame clones alone and is incomplete. The sample holds fewer than 400,000 clones, roughly 86% seen once. Input material: PBMCs or T cells enriched from blood (not recorded which). The receptor source for this set is a woman aged 18-30 years who had recovered from COVID-19. The CDR3 runs from the conserved cysteine through the conserved F or W. The order of the fields is CDR3 protein, CDR3 DNA, V gene, clone size, J gene, CDR3 length, D gene. D genes are given only for firm matches. The size field is filled for only some rows; it gives once, few, many or a size class.

CDR3 protein: CASSWEIGGSGDAEAFF; CDR3 DNA: TGTGCCAGCAGTTGGGAGATTGGGGGGTCGGGCGATGCTGAAGCTTTCTTT; V gene: TRBV28; clone size: NA; J gene: TRBJ1-1; CDR3 length: 17; D gene: NA
CDR3 protein: CASSQRTGDQPQHF; CDR3 DNA: TGTGCCAGCAGCCAGAGGACAGGGGATCAGCCCCAGCATTTT; V gene: TRBV3-1/TRBV3-2; clone size: NA; J gene: TRBJ1-5; CDR3 length: 14; D gene: TRBD1
CDR3 protein: CASRRAGTVENNEQFF; CDR3 DNA: TGTGCCAGCAGGCGTGCCGGGACAGTAGAAAACAATGAGCAGTTCTTC; V gene: TRBV7-3; clone size: NA; J gene: TRBJ2-1; CDR3 length: 16; D gene: TRBD1
CDR3 protein: CASSLSGGEAFF; CDR3 DNA: TGTGCCAGCAGTTTATCCGGGGGTGAAGCTTTCTTT; V gene: TRBV27; clone size: NA; J gene: TRBJ1-1; CDR3 length: 12; D gene: NA
CDR3 protein: CASSSVEETQYF; CDR3 DNA: TGTGCCAGCAGTTCGGTTGAAGAGACCCAGTACTTC; V gene: TRBV12-3/TRBV12-4; clone size: NA; J gene: TRBJ2-5; CDR3 length: 12; D gene: NA
CDR3 protein: CASSSDPPLAGGGGYTF; CDR3 DNA: TGTGCCAGCAGCTCCGACCCACCCCTAGCGGGGGGCGGTGGCTACACCTTC; V gene: TRBV7-2; clone size: NA; J gene: TRBJ1-2; CDR3 length: 17; D gene: NA
CDR3 protein: CASSLGADTYEQYF; CDR3 DNA: TGTGCCAGCAGCTTAGGGGCAGACACCTACGAGCAGTACTTC; V gene: TRBV7-9; clone size: NA; J gene: TRBJ2-7; CDR3 length: 14; D gene: NA
CDR3 protein: CASSWPGENYEQYF; CDR3 DNA: TGCGCCAGCAGCTGGCCCGGGGAGAACTACGAGCAGTACTTC; V gene: TRBV5-1; clone size: NA; J gene: TRBJ2-7; CDR3 length: 14; D gene: NA
CDR3 protein: CASTPFPGQGAKELFF; CDR3 DNA: TGTGCCAGCACCCCCTTCCCGGGACAGGGGGCGAAGGAACTGTTTTTT; V gene: TRBV27; clone size: NA; J gene: TRBJ1-4; CDR3 length: 16; D gene: TRBD1
CDR3 protein: CASSPGGANNEQFF; CDR3 DNA: TGTGCCAGCAGCCCCGGGGGGGCCAACAATGAGCAGTTCTTC; V gene: TRBV7-3; clone size: once; J gene: TRBJ2-1; CDR3 length: 14; D gene: TRBD2
CDR3 protein: CASIGGQIGGYTF; CDR3 DNA: TGTGCCAGTATCGGGGGGCAAATCGGAGGCTACACCTTC; V gene: TRBV19; clone size: NA; J gene: TRBJ1-2; CDR3 length: 13; D gene: NA
CDR3 protein: CASSLGLAGGRNEQFF; CDR3 DNA: TGTGCCAGCAGCTTAGGACTAGCGGGGGGGAGGAATGAGCAGTTCTTC; V gene: TRBV11-3; clone size: few; J gene: TRBJ2-1; CDR3 length: 16; D gene: TRBD2
CDR3 protein: CASSQFLVGGSYEQYF; CDR3 DNA: TGTGCCAGCAGCCAATTCCTAGTAGGGGGCTCCTACGAGCAGTACTTC; V gene: TRBV3-1/TRBV3-2; clone size: few; J gene: TRBJ2-7; CDR3 length: 16; D gene: NA
CDR3 protein: CASSRSGGDVSYNEQFF; CDR3 DNA: TGTGCCAGCAGCCGAAGTGGTGGAGATGTTTCCTACAATGAGCAGTTCTTC; V gene: TRBV3-1/TRBV3-2; clone size: NA; J gene: TRBJ2-1; CDR3 length: 17; D gene: NA
CDR3 protein: CASSHRGSDEAFF; CDR3 DNA: TGTGCCAGCAGTCACAGGGGAAGTGATGAAGCTTTCTTT; V gene: TRBV28; clone size: NA; J gene: TRBJ1-1; CDR3 length: 13; D gene: TRBD1
CDR3 protein: CASSLRTGADTEAFF; CDR3 DNA: TGTGCCAGCAGCTTGCGGACAGGGGCCGACACTGAAGCTTTCTTT; V gene: TRBV5-4; clone size: few; J gene: TRBJ1-1; CDR3 length: 15; D gene: TRBD1
CDR3 protein: CASGSWGQVNTGELFF; CDR3 DNA: TGTGCCAGCGGGTCCTGGGGACAGGTTAACACCGGGGAGCTGTTTTTT; V gene: TRBV28; clone size: NA; J gene: TRBJ2-2; CDR3 length: 16; D gene: TRBD1
CDR3 protein: CASSWGGRPYGYTF; CDR3 DNA: TGTGCCAGCAGTTGGGGGGGGCGACCCTATGGCTACACCTTC; V gene: TRBV27; clone size: NA; J gene: TRBJ1-2; CDR3 length: 14; D gene: NA
CDR3 protein: CASSFGTGVANYGYTF; CDR3 DNA: TGTGCCAGCAGCTTCGGGACAGGGGTAGCTAACTATGGCTACACCTTC; V gene: TRBV3-1/TRBV3-2; clone size: NA; J gene: TRBJ1-2; CDR3 length: 16; D gene: TRBD1
CDR3 protein: CASSLEQGSYNEQFF; CDR3 DNA: TGTGCCAGCAGCCTAGAGCAGGGCTCCTACAATGAGCAGTTCTTC; V gene: TRBV7-2; clone size: NA; J gene: TRBJ2-1; CDR3 length: 15; D gene: NA
CDR3 protein: CASSQLGEGQETQYF; CDR3 DNA: TGTGCCAGCAGCCAACTGGGGGAGGGCCAAGAGACCCAGTACTTC; V gene: TRBV4-2; clone size: NA; J gene: TRBJ2-5; CDR3 length: 15; D gene: TRBD2
CDR3 protein: CASSLGGLPANYGYTF; CDR3 DNA: TGTGCCAGCAGCTTAGGTGGACTCCCAGCTAACTATGGCTACACCTTC; V gene: TRBV7-9; clone size: NA; J gene: TRBJ1-2; CDR3 length: 16; D gene: NA
CDR3 protein: CASSPTGFYGYTF; CDR3 DNA: TGTGCCAGCAGCCCGACAGGATTCTATGGCTACACCTTC; V gene: TRBV25-1; clone size: NA; J gene: TRBJ1-2; CDR3 length: 13; D gene: NA
CDR3 protein: CASSYRGLTYNEQFF; CDR3 DNA: TGTGCCAGCAGTTACAGGGGGCTTACATACAATGAGCAGTTCTTC; V gene: TRBV6-5; clone size: NA; J gene: TRBJ2-1; CDR3 length: 15; D gene: TRBD1
CDR3 protein: CASSIPAGQGNSPLHF; CDR3 DNA: TGTGCCAGTAGTATCCCGGCCGGACAGGGGAATTCACCCCTCCACTTT; V gene: TRBV19; clone size: NA; J gene: TRBJ1-6; CDR3 length: 16; D gene: TRBD1
CDR3 protein: CASSRSTGGFLGGYTF; CDR3 DNA: TGCGCCAGCAGCCGCTCCACAGGGGGGTTTCTAGGTGGCTACACCTTC; V gene: TRBV4-3; clone size: NA; J gene: TRBJ1-2; CDR3 length: 16; D gene: TRBD1
CDR3 protein: CASSLASGGAEGGDTQYF; CDR3 DNA: TGCGCCAGCAGCTTGGCTAGCGGGGGGGCCGAGGGCGGAGATACGCAGTATTTT; V gene: TRBV5-1; clone size: NA; J gene: TRBJ2-3; CDR3 length: 18; D gene: TRBD2
CDR3 protein: CASSRLAGSTDTQYF; CDR3 DNA: TGTGCCAGCAGTCGACTAGCGGGCAGCACAGATACGCAGTATTTT; V gene: TRBV28; clone size: NA; J gene: TRBJ2-3; CDR3 length: 15; D gene: TRBD2
CDR3 protein: CASSPGGSGNTIYF; CDR3 DNA: TGTGCCAGCTCACCGGGGGGCTCTGGAAACACCATATATTTT; V gene: TRBV18; clone size: NA; J gene: TRBJ1-3; CDR3 length: 14; D gene: NA
CDR3 protein: CASSPQGGYTF; CDR3 DNA: TGTGCCAGCAGTCCCCAGGGGGGCTACACCTTC; V gene: TRBV2; clone size: NA; J gene: TRBJ1-2; CDR3 length: 11; D gene: NA
CDR3 protein: CASSLSLAGAGGELFF; CDR3 DNA: TGTGCCAGCAGTTTAAGCCTAGCGGGAGCGGGCGGGGAGCTGTTTTTT; V gene: TRBV28; clone size: NA; J gene: TRBJ2-2; CDR3 length: 16; D gene: TRBD2
CDR3 protein: CSASPGLAIDEQYF; CDR3 DNA: TGCAGTGCTAGTCCGGGACTAGCGATAGACGAGCAGTACTTC; V gene: TRBV20-1; clone size: NA; J gene: TRBJ2-7; CDR3 length: 14; D gene: TRBD2
CDR3 protein: CASSLRDAGGKTQYF; CDR3 DNA: TGTGCCAGCAGCTTGCGAGATGCCGGCGGAAAGACCCAGTACTTC; V gene: TRBV5-4; clone size: NA; J gene: TRBJ2-5; CDR3 length: 15; D gene: NA
CDR3 protein: CASSLRREPIYEQYF; CDR3 DNA: TGTGCCAGCAGCTTGCGGAGGGAGCCAATTTACGAGCAGTACTTC; V gene: TRBV5-5; clone size: once; J gene: TRBJ2-7; CDR3 length: 15; D gene: NA
CDR3 protein: CASSYLIGGTGGYTF; CDR3 DNA: TGTGCCAGCAGTTACCTTATCGGAGGGACGGGCGGCTACACCTTC; V gene: TRBV6-2/TRBV6-3; clone size: NA; J gene: TRBJ1-2; CDR3 length: 15; D gene: NA
CDR3 protein: CASGEEQYF; CDR3 DNA: TGTGCCTCGGGGGAAGAGCAGTACTTC; V gene: TRBV2; clone size: NA; J gene: TRBJ2-7; CDR3 length: 9; D gene: NA
CDR3 protein: CASSKNPDRGTDTQYF; CDR3 DNA: TGTGCCAGTAGTAAAAACCCGGACAGGGGGACAGATACGCAGTATTTT; V gene: TRBV19; clone size: NA; J gene: TRBJ2-3; CDR3 length: 16; D gene: TRBD1
CDR3 protein: CASSSDIGLAGGLGTQYF; CDR3 DNA: TGCGCCAGCAGCTCCGATATCGGACTAGCGGGGGGGCTGGGTACGCAGTATTTT; V gene: TRBV5-1; clone size: NA; J gene: TRBJ2-3; CDR3 length: 18; D gene: TRBD2
CDR3 protein: CASSLAGHPRYNEQFF; CDR3 DNA: TGTGCCAGCAGCTTGGCGGGACATCCCCGCTACAATGAGCAGTTCTTC; V gene: TRBV5-6; clone size: NA; J gene: TRBJ2-1; CDR3 length: 16; D gene: NA
CDR3 protein: CASSMDRGSYGYTF; CDR3 DNA: TGTGCCAGTAGTATGGACCGGGGAAGCTATGGCTACACCTTC; V gene: TRBV19; clone size: NA; J gene: TRBJ1-2; CDR3 length: 14; D gene: NA
CDR3 protein: CASSFLDRGKFF; CDR3 DNA: TGTGCCAGCAGTTTCCTGGACAGGGGTAAATTCTTC; V gene: TRBV12-3/TRBV12-4; clone size: once; J gene: TRBJ2-1; CDR3 length: 12; D gene: TRBD1
CDR3 protein: CASSQDRSGPNEQFF; CDR3 DNA: TGTGCCAGCAGCCAAGATAGGAGCGGGCCGAATGAGCAGTTCTTC; V gene: TRBV4-2; clone size: once; J gene: TRBJ2-1; CDR3 length: 15; D gene: NA
CDR3 protein: CASSVSARGNTGELFF; CDR3 DNA: TGTGCCAGCAGCGTATCCGCAAGGGGGAACACCGGGGAGCTGTTTTTT; V gene: TRBV9; clone size: NA; J gene: TRBJ2-2; CDR3 length: 16; D gene: NA
CDR3 protein: CASSQHVAGGYEQYF; CDR3 DNA: TGCGCCAGCAGCCAACACGTAGCGGGAGGCTACGAGCAGTACTTC; V gene: TRBV4-3; clone size: NA; J gene: TRBJ2-7; CDR3 length: 15; D gene: TRBD2
CDR3 protein: CASSLGAGEKLFF; CDR3 DNA: TGTGCCAGCAGCCTTGGAGCTGGGGAAAAACTGTTTTTT; V gene: TRBV3-1/TRBV3-2; clone size: NA; J gene: TRBJ1-4; CDR3 length: 13; D gene: NA
CDR3 protein: CASSQDQRTGWSTEAFF; CDR3 DNA: TGTGCCAGCAGCCAAGATCAGAGGACAGGTTGGAGCACTGAAGCTTTCTTT; V gene: TRBV4-2; clone size: NA; J gene: TRBJ1-1; CDR3 length: 17; D gene: TRBD1
CDR3 protein: CATSDLLRVGGNTIYF; CDR3 DNA: TGTGCCACCAGTGATTTGCTCAGGGTAGGTGGAAACACCATATATTTT; V gene: TRBV24-1; clone size: NA; J gene: TRBJ1-3; CDR3 length: 16; D gene: NA
CDR3 protein: CASSPAGFGNTIYF; CDR3 DNA: TGTGCCAGCAGTCCCGCAGGATTTGGAAACACCATATATTTT; V gene: TRBV27; clone size: NA; J gene: TRBJ1-3; CDR3 length: 14; D gene: NA
CDR3 protein: CASSDPGLADYEQYF; CDR3 DNA: TGTGCCAGCAGTGACCCGGGACTAGCGGACTACGAGCAGTACTTC; V gene: TRBV25-1; clone size: NA; J gene: TRBJ2-7; CDR3 length: 15; D gene: TRBD2
CDR3 protein: CASSFLRLATKPQHF; CDR3 DNA: TGTGCCAGCAGTTTCCTAAGACTTGCGACTAAGCCCCAGCATTTT; V gene: TRBV28; clone size: NA; J gene: TRBJ1-5; CDR3 length: 15; D gene: NA
CDR3 protein: CASSQGPRQPQHF; CDR3 DNA: TGTGCCAGCAGCCAAGGCCCCCGGCAGCCCCAGCATTTT; V gene: TRBV3-1/TRBV3-2; clone size: NA; J gene: TRBJ1-5; CDR3 length: 13; D gene: NA
CDR3 protein: CASSVVGSAIQETQYF; CDR3 DNA: TGTGCCAGCAGCGTAGTGGGTAGCGCTATACAAGAGACCCAGTACTTC; V gene: TRBV9; clone size: NA; J gene: TRBJ2-5; CDR3 length: 16; D gene: NA
CDR3 protein: CASAPDRGHQPQHF; CDR3 DNA: TGTGCCAGCGCCCCGGACAGGGGCCATCAGCCCCAGCATTTT; V gene: TRBV28; clone size: NA; J gene: TRBJ1-5; CDR3 length: 14; D gene: TRBD1